This T cell receptor (beta chain) was sequenced during a study of T-cell memory formation after mild COVID-19. In this sample, this clonotype turned up many times. Its specificity is unknown. Amplification by 5'RACE using constant-segment primers produced TCR alpha and TCR beta cDNA libraries that carried sample barcodes and UMIs. MiXCR, run by TCRdb on the 5' RACE reads, gives a single entry per CDR3 protein. Of 210,000 or so distinct CDR3 sequences listed, 10% to 13% are singletons. The germline V gene encodes CDR1 SQVTM and CDR2 ANQGSEA. The CDR3 runs to 13 residues. J gave up 4 bases and V 4 bases, and 4 bases lay outside the gene matches. Whole-study results and caveats: Contracting CD4+ clones sat mainly in CM and EM; CD8+ in EMRA. Balance between CD4 and CD8 was seen in clones contracting day 15 to 85, and a CD4+ lean was seen in later expanders. Some SARS-CoV-2-responding clones were already detected in memory before infection.

The specimen was PBMCs or a T cell subset sorted from them (not recorded which). V gene TRBV29-1 combines with J gene TRBJ2-5; 9 positions agree with TRBD2. The clonotype was recovered from a man aged 18 to 35 who had mild COVID-19 (a few samples of this study predate the infection). Cell type and time point are not known. DNA for the CDR3: TGCAGCGTTGTGCTAGCGGGGAGAGAGACCCAGTACTTC. It codes for CSVVLAGRETQYF.